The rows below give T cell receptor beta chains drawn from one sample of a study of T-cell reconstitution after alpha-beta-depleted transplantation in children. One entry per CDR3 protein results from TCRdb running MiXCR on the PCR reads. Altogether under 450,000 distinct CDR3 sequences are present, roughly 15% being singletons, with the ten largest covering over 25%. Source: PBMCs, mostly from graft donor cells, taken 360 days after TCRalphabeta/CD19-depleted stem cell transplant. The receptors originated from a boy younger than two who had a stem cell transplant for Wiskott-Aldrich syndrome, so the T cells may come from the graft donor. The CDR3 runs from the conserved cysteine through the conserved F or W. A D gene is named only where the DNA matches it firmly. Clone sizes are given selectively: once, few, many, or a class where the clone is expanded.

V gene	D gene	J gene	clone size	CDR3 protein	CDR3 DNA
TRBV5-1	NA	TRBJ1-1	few	CASSLRGHLNTEAFF	TGCGCCAGCAGCTTACGGGGACACTTGAACACTGAAGCTTTCTTT
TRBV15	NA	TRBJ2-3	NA	CATSRDLAHPPRDTQYF	TGTGCCACCAGCAGAGATCTAGCGCACCCCCCACGTGATACGCAGTATTTT
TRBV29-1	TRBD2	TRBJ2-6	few	CSVYEAGGPSGANVLTF	TGCAGCGTTTACGAAGCGGGGGGACCCTCTGGGGCCAACGTCCTGACTTTC
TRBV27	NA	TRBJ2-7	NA	CASSLSRLGGTYEQYF	TGTGCCAGCAGTTTATCTCGGTTAGGAGGAACCTACGAGCAGTACTTC
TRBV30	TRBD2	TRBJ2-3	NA	CAWSVHLAADTQYF	TGTGCCTGGAGTGTACATCTAGCGGCAGATACGCAGTATTTT
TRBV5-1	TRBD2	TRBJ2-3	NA	CASSLSSGSGADTQYF	TGCGCCAGCAGCTTGAGTAGCGGGAGCGGTGCAGATACGCAGTATTTT
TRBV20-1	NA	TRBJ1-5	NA	CSAREFGASNQPQHF	TGCAGTGCTAGAGAGTTTGGGGCGAGCAATCAGCCCCAGCATTTT
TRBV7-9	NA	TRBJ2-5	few	CASSSRGLQETQYF	TGTGCCAGCAGCTCCCGGGGGCTTCAAGAGACCCAGTACTTC
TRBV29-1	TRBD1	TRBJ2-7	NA	CSVAQIALGQIYEQYF	TGCAGCGTTGCCCAGATCGCATTGGGACAGATCTACGAGCAGTACTTC
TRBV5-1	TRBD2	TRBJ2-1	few	CASSLGTSLEQFF	TGCGCCAGCAGCTTAGGGACTAGCCTTGAGCAGTTCTTC
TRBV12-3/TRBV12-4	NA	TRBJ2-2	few	CASSFPSGGRGTGELFF	TGTGCCAGCAGTTTCCCATCCGGTGGCCGAGGCACCGGGGAGCTGTTTTTT
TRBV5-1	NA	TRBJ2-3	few	CASRAALTDTQYF	TGCGCCAGCAGGGCTGCCCTCACAGATACGCAGTATTTT
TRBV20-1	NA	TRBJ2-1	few	CSARGLLYNEQFF	TGCAGTGCTAGAGGACTGCTATACAATGAGCAGTTCTTC
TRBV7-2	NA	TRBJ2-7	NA	CASSSWRRGTYEQYF	TGTGCCAGCAGCTCCTGGAGAAGGGGGACCTACGAGCAGTACTTC
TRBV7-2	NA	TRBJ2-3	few	CASSLNPAGDTQYF	TGTGCCAGCAGCTTAAATCCGGCGGGAGATACGCAGTATTTT
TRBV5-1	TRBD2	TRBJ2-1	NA	CASSLAAGLAGSYNEQFF	TGCGCCAGCAGCTTGGCCGCGGGACTAGCGGGGTCCTACAATGAGCAGTTCTTC
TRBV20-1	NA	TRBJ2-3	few	CSEQDHNTDTQYF	TGCAGTGAACAGGACCACAATACAGATACGCAGTATTTT
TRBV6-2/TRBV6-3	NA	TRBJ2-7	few	CASSDPWGIATSYEQYF	TGTGCCAGCAGTGATCCTTGGGGGATCGCCACCTCCTACGAGCAGTACTTC
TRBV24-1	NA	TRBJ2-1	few	CATSDPPTANEQFF	TGTGCCACCAGTGACCCCCCGACTGCGAATGAGCAGTTCTTC
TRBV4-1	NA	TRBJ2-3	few	CASSGTQDTDTQYF	TGCGCCAGCAGCGGGACTCAAGACACAGATACGCAGTATTTT
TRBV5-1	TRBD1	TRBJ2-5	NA	CASSLAGTGGQETQYF	TGCGCCAGCAGCTTAGCCGGGACAGGGGGCCAAGAGACCCAGTACTTC
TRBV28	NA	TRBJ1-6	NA	CASSPRPNYNSPLHF	TGTGCCAGCAGTCCACGGCCAAACTATAATTCACCCCTCCACTTT
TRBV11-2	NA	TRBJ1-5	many	CASSLGGFNQPQHF	TGTGCCAGCAGCTTAGGGGGTTTCAATCAGCCCCAGCATTTT
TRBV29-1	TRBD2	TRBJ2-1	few	CSVGTSGISYNEQFF	TGCAGCGTGGGGACTAGCGGGATCTCCTACAATGAGCAGTTCTTC
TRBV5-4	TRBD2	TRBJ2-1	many	CASSFSGRVDEQFF	TGTGCCAGCAGCTTCAGCGGGAGGGTCGATGAGCAGTTCTTC
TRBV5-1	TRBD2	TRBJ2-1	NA	CASSPNLAGGPQWSYNEQFF	TGCGCCAGCAGCCCGAACCTAGCGGGAGGGCCGCAGTGGTCCTACAATGAGCAGTTCTTC
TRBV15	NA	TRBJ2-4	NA	CATSSRAIISAHLAKNIQYF	TGTGCCACCAGCAGCCGAGCGATCATCTCGGCTCACCTAGCCAAAAACATTCAGTACTTC
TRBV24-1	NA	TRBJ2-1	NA	CATSEHSSRRYNEQFF	TGTGCCACCAGTGAACATTCTAGTAGACGCTACAATGAGCAGTTCTTC
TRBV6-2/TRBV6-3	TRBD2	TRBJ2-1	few	CASSYSLAGGQNEQFF	TGTGCCAGCAGTTACTCACTAGCGGGAGGTCAGAATGAGCAGTTCTTC
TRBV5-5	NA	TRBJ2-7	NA	CASSIGRDEQYF	TGTGCCAGCAGCATCGGACGGGACGAGCAGTACTTC
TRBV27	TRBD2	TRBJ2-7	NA	CASSLRWAGVGYEQYF	TGTGCCAGCAGTTTACGGTGGGCGGGAGTGGGATACGAGCAGTACTTC
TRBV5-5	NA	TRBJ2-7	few	CASSPHRESYEQYF	TGTGCCAGCAGCCCTCACAGGGAATCCTACGAGCAGTACTTC
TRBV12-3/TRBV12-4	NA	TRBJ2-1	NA	CASSSSVQEGKQFF	TGTGCCAGCAGTTCCTCAGTTCAGGAGGGAAAGCAGTTCTTC
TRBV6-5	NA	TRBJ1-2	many	CASSYSRVNYGYTF	TGTGCCAGCAGTTACTCGAGGGTGAACTATGGCTACACCTTC
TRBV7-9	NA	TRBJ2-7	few	CASSFWRPSSYEQYF	TGTGCCAGCAGCTTCTGGCGCCCCAGCTCCTACGAGCAGTACTTC
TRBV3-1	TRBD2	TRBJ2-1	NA	CASSRLRTSGPYNEQFF	TGTGCCAGCAGCCGCCTAAGGACTAGCGGGCCCTACAATGAGCAGTTCTTC
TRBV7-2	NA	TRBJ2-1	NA	CASSSTAKQFF	TGTGCCAGCAGCTCGACCGCTAAACAGTTCTTC
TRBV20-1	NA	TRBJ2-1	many	CSATPPASEFYNEQFF	TGCAGTGCTACCCCCCCAGCGAGCGAATTCTACAATGAGCAGTTCTTC
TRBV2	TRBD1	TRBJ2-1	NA	CASRRTGGSNEQFF	TGTGCCAGCAGGAGGACAGGGGGAAGCAATGAGCAGTTCTTC
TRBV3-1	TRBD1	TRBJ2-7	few	CASSPGLGTGGPEQYF	TGTGCCAGCAGCCCAGGACTGGGGACAGGGGGTCCCGAGCAGTACTTC